These 2 T cell receptor beta chains came from one sample sequenced in a study of breast tumors, draining lymph nodes, adjacent tissues. Axillary draining lymph nodes of breast cancer patients supplied the node samples. MiXCR, applied by TCRdb to the multiplex PCR reads, yields one record per CDR3 protein. The sample holds 270,000 or so distinct CDR3 sequences, 30% seen once. The source material was axillary lymph node tissue. These receptors came from a female donor with breast cancer. Some clones in this sample may be carry-over from other donors' samples.

V and J are TRBV4-3 and TRBJ1-3; 7 nucleotides match TRBD1. This CDR3 contains 17 residues. Germline V gene lookup returns CDR1 LGHNA and CDR2 YSLEER. V was pared by 4 bases and J by 0 bases, with 9 bases of the junction left unmatched. The CDR3 region is CASSRDTGAFSGNTIYF. The DNA for the CDR3 is TGCGCCAGCAGCCGAGATACAGGGGCCTTCTCTGGAAACACCATATATTTT.

This clonotype was observed many times. The chain couples TRBV10-3 to TRBJ2-1; TRBD2 matches at 11 bases. Germline CDR1 and CDR2: ENHRY and SYGVKD. There are 16 residues in the CDR3. The V and J ends lost 0 bases and 8 bases, in that order; junction bases with no gene match: 6. For the CDR3, the DNA is TGTGCCATCAGTGAGTCGAGACTTAGCGGGAGGGATGAGCAGTTCTTC. This translates into CAISESRLSGRDEQFF.